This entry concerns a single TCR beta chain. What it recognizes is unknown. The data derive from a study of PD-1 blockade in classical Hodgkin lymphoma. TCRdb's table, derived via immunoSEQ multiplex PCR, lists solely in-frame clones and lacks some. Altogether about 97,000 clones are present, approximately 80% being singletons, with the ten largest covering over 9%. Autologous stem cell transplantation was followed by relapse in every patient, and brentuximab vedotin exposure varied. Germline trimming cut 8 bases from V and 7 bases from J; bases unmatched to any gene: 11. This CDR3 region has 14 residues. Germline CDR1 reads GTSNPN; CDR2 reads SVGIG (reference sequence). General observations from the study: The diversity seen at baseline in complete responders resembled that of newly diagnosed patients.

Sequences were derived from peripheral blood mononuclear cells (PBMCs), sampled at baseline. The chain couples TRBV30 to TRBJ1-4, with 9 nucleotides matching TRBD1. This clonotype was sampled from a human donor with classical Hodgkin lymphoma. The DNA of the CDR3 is TGTGCCACCCACAGGGGGCCGGTGGGTGAAAAACTGTTTTTT. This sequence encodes CATHRGPVGEKLFF.